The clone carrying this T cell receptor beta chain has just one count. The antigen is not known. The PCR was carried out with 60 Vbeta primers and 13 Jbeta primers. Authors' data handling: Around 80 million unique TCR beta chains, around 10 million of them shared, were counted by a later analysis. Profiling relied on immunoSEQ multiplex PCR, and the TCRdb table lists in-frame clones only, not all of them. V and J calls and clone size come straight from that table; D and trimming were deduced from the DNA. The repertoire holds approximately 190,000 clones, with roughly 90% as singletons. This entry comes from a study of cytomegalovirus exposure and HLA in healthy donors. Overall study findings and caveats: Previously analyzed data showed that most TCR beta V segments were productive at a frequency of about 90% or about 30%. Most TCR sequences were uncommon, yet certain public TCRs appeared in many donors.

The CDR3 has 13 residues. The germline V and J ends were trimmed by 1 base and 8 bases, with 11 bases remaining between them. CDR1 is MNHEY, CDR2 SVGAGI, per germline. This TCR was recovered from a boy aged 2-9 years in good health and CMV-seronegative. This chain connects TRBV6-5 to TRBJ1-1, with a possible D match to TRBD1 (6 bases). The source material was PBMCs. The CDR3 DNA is TGTGCCAGCAGTTACTTGTCAGGGGCGGAAGCTTTCTTT. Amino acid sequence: CASSYLSGAEAFF.